The clone carrying this T cell receptor beta chain was counted many times. The antigen is undetermined. TCRbeta library construction was performed incorporating unique molecular identifiers. One entry per CDR3 protein, called by TCRdb with MiXCR from the PCR reads. Among a few hundred thousand distinct CDR3 sequences listed, roughly a tenth were seen once. This entry comes from a study of T-cell reconstitution after alpha-beta-depleted transplantation in children. Whole-study results and caveats: Several hundred rapidly expanded clones from non-depleted graft cells reportedly supplied alpha-beta T cells about two months post-transplant. A year post-transplant, T-cell counts and diversity derived mostly from newly produced T cells. Recipient T cells and thymic progenitors that survived gave rise to the high TCRbeta diversity observed at day 60 in some patients.

V was clipped by 4 bases and J by 6 bases; unmatched bases: 4. The length of the CDR3 is 15 residues. Sequences were derived from PBMCs, sampled before TCRalphabeta/CD19-depleted stem cell transplant. The V call is TRBV12-3 or TRBV12-4, the J call TRBJ1-5, with 12 bases matching TRBD1. The source is a child less than two years old with acute myeloid leukemia, due to receive a stem cell transplant. The CDR3 region is CASSSRDRGLQPQHF. The DNA of the CDR3 is TGTGCCAGCAGTTCCCGGGACAGGGGGCTTCAGCCCCAGCATTTT.